This is a list of T cell receptor beta chains from one sample in a study of Tregs in tolerant kidney transplant recipients. Measured with immunoSEQ multiplex PCR; TCRdb has only the in-frame clones, and not every one. Of 100,000 or so clones in the sample, under 95% were seen once. This sample comprised CD4+ T cells from blood (PBMCs), obtained 12 months after the transplant. Receptors were obtained from a human patient who received a combined kidney and bone marrow transplant. Some T cells may trace back to the graft donor. Each CDR3 is given with its conserved first and last residue. A D gene is named only where the DNA matches it firmly. Size values are once, few and many counts, or a class for expanded clones, and some rows have none.

j_call cdr3_length clone_size v_call d_call cdr3_nt cdr3_aa
TRBJ2-3 12 once TRBV10-2 NA TGCGCCAGCGGGGGGAGCGCAGATACGCAGTATTTT CASGGSADTQYF
TRBJ2-1 16 NA TRBV6-6 NA TGTGCCAGCAGAAACGGGGGGACAAGCTCCTACAATGAGCAGTTCTTC CASRNGGTSSYNEQFF
TRBJ1-1 11 NA TRBV2 NA TGTGCCAGCGCGGGGAACACTGAAGCTTTCTTT CASAGNTEAFF
TRBJ2-5 15 NA TRBV5-1 TRBD1 TGCGCCAGCAGCACCGGGACAGGGGGCTTGGGGACCCAGTACTTC CASSTGTGGLGTQYF
TRBJ2-5 15 NA TRBV10-3 NA TGTGCCATCAGTGATGCCTCGAGGGGGAAAGAGACCCAGTACTTC CAISDASRGKETQYF
TRBJ2-7 14 NA TRBV6-1 TRBD1 TGTGCCAGCACTCGACAGGGGGCCCGTTACGAGCAGTACTTC CASTRQGARYEQYF
TRBJ1-1 15 NA TRBV5-4 NA TGTGCCAGCAGCTTGCGTGGAGTAATGAACACTGAAGCTTTCTTT CASSLRGVMNTEAFF
TRBJ2-7 15 NA TRBV7-9 TRBD1 TGTGCCAGCAGCCAGCGACAGGGGGTAGGGTACGAGCAGTACTTC CASSQRQGVGYEQYF
TRBJ2-5 12 NA TRBV10-3 TRBD1 TGTGCCATCGCGACAGGGCAAGAGACCCAGTACTTC CAIATGQETQYF
TRBJ1-2 14 NA TRBV5-1 NA TGCGCCAGCAGACGCTGGCCCTCCGACTATGGCTACACCTTC CASRRWPSDYGYTF
TRBJ2-6 17 NA TRBV5-1 TRBD1 TGCGCCAGCAGGATATCGGGACAGAGCTCTGGGGCCAACGTCCTGACTTTC CASRISGQSSGANVLTF
TRBJ2-7 13 NA TRBV27 NA TGTGCCAGCAGAAGTGACAGGAGCTACGAGCAGTACTTC CASRSDRSYEQYF
TRBJ2-7 15 NA TRBV7-9 NA TGTGCCAGCCCCCCCTACGGGCAGGGACTCTACGAGCAGTACTTC CASPPYGQGLYEQYF
TRBJ2-1 19 NA TRBV4-1 NA TGCGCCAGCAGCCAAGTTACCCTGTCTGGGGCAGGGATAGACAATGAGCAGTTCTTC CASSQVTLSGAGIDNEQFF
TRBJ1-3 15 NA TRBV6-6 NA TGTGCCAGCAGTCCCGTTAGGAGCTCTGGAAACACCATATATTTT CASSPVRSSGNTIYF